This entry features one TCR beta chain sequence. Antigen specificity is unknown. This sample is part of a study of blood T cells in healthy people across ages. About the study: Per two T cells, about one barcoded beta molecule was captured through template switching.

General observations from the study: Higher naive T cell percentage went strongly together with higher TCR beta diversity.

The CDR3 contains 16 residues. Trimming took 5 bases from V and 6 from J; bases not matched to a gene: 12. In germline, CDR1 is MDHEN, CDR2 SYDVKM. Combining a sample-barcoded 5' primer with a J-beta primer mix, a second PCR ran for 7 to 11 cycles. TCRdb reanalysed the 5' RACE reads using MiXCR and keeps one entry per CDR3 protein. The sample holds about 1 million distinct CDR3 sequences; 40% to 50% are singletons and the top ten take 18%. The sequence was collected from a woman in her sixties in good health. Sequences were obtained from blood. The chain joins TRBV28 to TRBJ2-1; the match to TRBD1 covers 8 bases. This CDR3 reads CASSPQGARRFNEQFF. In DNA form, the CDR3 reads TGTGCCAGCAGTCCCCAGGGGGCGCGTCGTTTCAATGAGCAGTTCTTC.